The 32 T cell receptor beta chains in this list originate from one sample, sequenced in a study of long-term antiretroviral therapy in people with HIV. Survey-level immunoSEQ v3.0 assays were run. Clones were sequenced by immunoSEQ multiplex PCR, and TCRdb holds only the in-frame ones, with some missing. The sample lists roughly 44,000 clones; roughly 95% were seen once. The material sequenced was unsorted PBMCs, taken 3.7 years after starting antiretroviral therapy. Receptor source: a woman aged 50 to 60 with HIV.

CDR3 region: CASSLSGQGGGEQFF. The DNA of the CDR3 is TGTGCCAGCAGCTTGAGCGGACAGGGGGGAGGGGAGCAGTTCTTC. The chain is built from TRBV11-3 and TRBJ2-1, with 10 bases matching TRBD1. V shed 3 bases, J shed 10 bases, and the junction held 9 bases outside the gene matches. This CDR3 is built from 15 residues. CDR1 and CDR2 from the germline V gene are SGHNT and YENEEA.

The V call is TRBV6-1, the J call TRBJ1-2; tentatively, D is TRBD1 (6 bases). The CDR3 length is 14 residues. V lost 5 bases, J lost 3 bases, and 13 bases lay in between. The germline CDR1 and CDR2 sequences are MNHNS and SASEGT. The CDR3 is CASSSGGGDYGYTF. CDR3 sequence (DNA): TGTGCCAGCAGTTCTGGTGGGGGCGACTATGGCTACACCTTC.

This sequence joins TRBV6-1 and TRBJ1-2; no clear D. Germline CDR1 and CDR2: MNHNS and SASEGT. The CDR3 length is 13 residues. The V end lost 6 bases, the J end lost 4 bases, and 12 bases lay between the germline ends. This CDR3 reads CASRERAGYGYTF. CDR3 sequence (DNA): TGTGCCAGCAGAGAAAGGGCCGGCTATGGCTACACCTTC.

The chain's CDR3 is CASSYGWRVEQFF. The CDR3 nucleotides are TGTGCCAGCAGTTATGGATGGCGGGTTGAGCAGTTCTTC. This sequence joins TRBV2 and TRBJ2-1, with D perhaps matching TRBD2 (5 bases). The CDR3 covers 13 residues. Per germline, CDR1 SNHLY and CDR2 FYNNEI. V shed 5 bases and J shed 9 bases, with 14 bases lying between them.

The genes are TRBV4-2 and TRBJ2-5; 10 bases map to TRBD2. The V segment lost 0 bases and the J segment 4 bases; nucleotides outside the gene matches: 5. CDR3 length equals 16 residues. The V gene's germline CDR1 is LGHNA and CDR2 YNFKEQ. In nucleotides, the CDR3 is TGTGCCAGCAGCCAAGAAGCGGGGGGGCGTCGAGAGACCCAGTACTTC. Residues: CASSQEAGGRRETQYF.

V usage is TRBV7-9 and J usage is TRBJ1-1; D gene uncertain. V was clipped by 5 bases and J by 10 bases, with 11 bases between them. The CDR3 loop spans 11 amino acids. The germline gives CDR1 SEHNR, CDR2 FQNEAQ (reference sequence). Written as DNA, the CDR3 is TGTGCCAGCAGCCCGGAGGAGGTAGCTTTCTTT. Translation: CASSPEEVAFF. Full variable domain (outside the CDR3, taken from reference TRBV7-9 and TRBJ1-1): DTGVSQNPRHKITKRGQNVTFRCDPISEHNRLYWYRQTLGQGPEFLTYFQNEAQLEKSRLLSDRFSAERPKGSFSTLEIQRTEQGDSAMYLCASSPEEVAFFGQGTRLTVV.

The chain carries TRBV11-3 and TRBJ2-7; D is tentatively TRBD1 or TRBD2 (5 bases each). This CDR3 comprises 15 residues. Germline V gives CDR1 SGHNT, CDR2 YENEEA. V was trimmed by 5 bases and J by 6 bases, leaving 20 bases between them. The CDR3 DNA reads TGTGCCAGCAGCCCCTCGACCGGGACCCCCTTCGAGCAGTACTTC. Protein product: CASSPSTGTPFEQYF.

The chain is built from TRBV7-2 and TRBJ1-4; the match to TRBD1 covers 7 bases. The V segment lost 0 bases and the J segment 8 bases; nucleotides outside the gene matches: 6. Per the germline V gene, CDR1 is SGHTA and CDR2 is FQGNSA. The CDR3 runs to 15 residues. The CDR3 sequence is CASSLAFQGGEKLFF. As DNA, the CDR3 is TGTGCCAGCAGCTTAGCTTTCCAGGGGGGGGAAAAACTGTTTTTT.

J is TRBJ2-3 and V is TRBV13; D is tentatively TRBD1 or TRBD2 (5 bases each). From germline, CDR1 is PRHDT and CDR2 FYEKMQ (reference sequence). Trimming removed 4 bases from V and 0 bases from J, with 14 bases in between. This CDR3 has 16 amino acids. This CDR3 is CASSYSGAPSTDTQYF. The CDR3 region has the DNA TGTGCCAGCAGCTACTCCGGGGCCCCTAGCACAGATACGCAGTATTTT.

The chain is built from TRBV7-9 and TRBJ2-1; perhaps D is TRBD1 or TRBD2 (6 bases each). The CDR3 is 13 residues long. Germline V lookup: CDR1 SEHNR, CDR2 FQNEAQ (reference sequence). V was trimmed by 6 bases and J by 6 bases, leaving 12 bases between them. CDR3 sequence reads: CASRPKGGNEQFF. CDR3 nucleotides: TGTGCCAGCAGGCCGAAGGGGGGCAATGAGCAGTTCTTC.

V gene TRBV29-1 combines with J gene TRBJ1-2; D is unclear. CDR3 length equals 15 residues. In germline, CDR1 is SQVTM, CDR2 ANQGSEA. The V gene lost 7 bases and the J gene lost 8 bases, with 26 bases spanning the gap. The CDR3 sequence is CSATPGPRTEGGYTF. CDR3 DNA sequence: TGCAGCGCTACGCCGGGCCCAAGGACGGAAGGAGGCTACACCTTC.

The rearrangement uses TRBV6-5 and TRBJ1-5; D might be TRBD1 (5 bases). This CDR3 is built from 15 residues. The germline gives CDR1 MNHEY, CDR2 SVGAGI. V lost 3 bases and J lost 0, with 9 bases in between. The CDR3 DNA follows: TGTGCCAGCAGTTATGACAGATATAGCAATCAGCCCCAGCATTTT. Its protein product is CASSYDRYSNQPQHF.

The rearrangement links TRBV7-2 to TRBJ1-5; tentatively, D is TRBD1 (5 bases). CDR1 and CDR2 from the germline V gene are SGHTA and FQGNSA. The CDR3 extends over 16 amino acids. Between the trimmed V and J ends, which lost 3 bases and 3 bases, there was a span of 15 bases. The CDR3 spells CASSFRTIPFNQPQHF. CDR3 DNA sequence: TGTGCCAGCAGCTTCCGGACAATCCCGTTCAATCAGCCCCAGCATTTT.

This rearrangement joins TRBV4-1 to TRBJ1-1, with D possibly being TRBD1 (6 bases). Trimming cost V 1 base and J 6 bases, with 15 bases left between them. The CDR3 extends over 15 amino acids. From germline, CDR1 is MGHRA and CDR2 YSYEKL. This CDR3 is CASSQVGGDGAEAFF. The CDR3 DNA follows: TGCGCCAGCAGCCAAGTAGGGGGGGACGGCGCTGAAGCTTTCTTT.

CDR3 sequence reads: CASSLAGELFF. CDR3 in DNA: TGTGCCAGCAGCCTGGCCGGGGAGCTGTTTTTT. The chain employs TRBV7-3 and TRBJ2-2; no definite D call. Per germline, CDR1 SGHTA and CDR2 FQGTGA. V dropped 5 bases and J dropped 6 bases, with 4 bases sitting between them. This CDR3 has 11 residues.

The chain uses TRBV4-1 and TRBJ1-6; tentatively, D is TRBD1 (6 bases). Germline V gene data show CDR1 as MGHRA and CDR2 as YSYEKL. CDR3 length equals 14 residues. The V end lost 1 base, the J end lost 7 bases, and 8 bases lay between the germline ends. In DNA form, the CDR3 reads TGCGCCAGCAGCCAAGTCCAGGGGAATTCACCCCTCCACTTT. Its protein product is CASSQVQGNSPLHF.

V usage is TRBV4-2 and J usage is TRBJ2-3; D not resolved. The CDR3 covers 13 residues. The germline V and J ends were trimmed by 4 bases and 5 bases, with 10 bases remaining between them. Germline CDR1 is LGHNA and CDR2 is YNFKEQ. Here the CDR3 reads CASSPIPLDTQYF. CDR3 nucleotide sequence: TGTGCCAGCAGCCCTATTCCGTTAGATACGCAGTATTTT.

V gene TRBV6-5 combines with J gene TRBJ1-3, with D possibly being TRBD1 (5 bases). CDR1 and CDR2 from the germline V gene are MNHEY and SVGAGI. Trimming took off 6 bases at V and 0 bases at J, with 12 bases between the two ends. The CDR3 runs to 15 residues. The CDR3, as DNA: TGTGCCAGCAGCCGAGGGGTACGCTCTGGAAACACCATATATTTT. Residues: CASSRGVRSGNTIYF.

The chain recombines TRBV2 with TRBJ1-2; D unresolved. The CDR3 contains 12 residues. The V end was cut by 2 bases, the J end by 0 bases, with 1 base between. Per germline, CDR1 SNHLY and CDR2 FYNNEI. The CDR3: CASSESNYGYTF. Written as DNA, the CDR3 is TGTGCCAGCAGTGAATCTAACTATGGCTACACCTTC.

V gene TRBV11-3 combines with J gene TRBJ2-7, with D tentatively TRBD1 or TRBD2 (6 bases each). The V end was cut by 5 bases, the J end by 7 bases, with 24 bases between. The CDR3 is made up of 16 amino acids. Germline lookup yields CDR1 SGHNT and CDR2 YENEEA. CDR3: CASSPGHGGVLREQYF. CDR3 nucleotides: TGTGCCAGCAGCCCGGGACACGGGGGCGTCCTACGGGAGCAGTACTTC.

This chain connects TRBV5-1 to TRBJ1-6; the D is unclear. Looked up from germline, CDR1 is SGHRS and CDR2 is YFSETQ. The CDR3 has 16 amino acids. Trimming cost V 3 bases and J 3 bases, with 13 bases left between them. The CDR3: CASSSAGGDYNSPLHF. DNA of the CDR3: TGCGCCAGCAGCTCGGCGGGTGGGGACTATAATTCACCCCTCCACTTT.

The chain joins TRBV13 to TRBJ2-7; 8 nucleotides line up with TRBD1. CDR1 and CDR2 from the germline V gene are PRHDT and FYEKMQ (reference sequence). This CDR3 spans 15 amino acids. The V and J ends lost 2 bases and 2 bases, in that order; junction bases with no gene match: 5. This CDR3 is CASSLRGGQAYEQYF. The CDR3, as DNA: TGTGCCAGCAGCTTAAGAGGGGGACAGGCCTACGAGCAGTACTTC.

For the CDR3, the DNA is TGCGCCAGCAGCCAAAACAGGGGGACCTATGGCTACACCTTC. Translating gives CASSQNRGTYGYTF. The rearrangement links TRBV5-1 to TRBJ1-2; 8 nucleotides align to TRBD1. After removal of 4 bases from V and 4 bases from J, the junction contained 6 bases not matched to a gene. The CDR3 runs to 14 residues. CDR1 SGHRS and CDR2 YFSETQ come from the germline V gene. The full variable domain, completed using reference TRBV5-1 and TRBJ1-2, is KAGVTQTPRYLIKTRGQQVTLSCSPISGHRSVSWYQQTPGQGLQFLFEYFSETQRNKGNFPGRFSGRQFSNSRSEMNVSTLELGDSALYLCASSQNRGTYGYTFGSGTRLTVV.

V usage is TRBV2 and J usage is TRBJ2-7, with 8 bases lining up with TRBD1. This CDR3 region has 15 residues. Trimming at V came to 5 bases and at J to 7 bases, leaving 13 bases not matched to a gene. Germline V gene lookup returns CDR1 SNHLY and CDR2 FYNNEI. CDR3 amino acids: CASSLGQGAAGEQYF. The CDR3 nucleotides read TGTGCCAGCAGTCTTGGGCAGGGGGCGGCGGGTGAGCAGTACTTC.

The V gene is TRBV5-1, the J gene TRBJ1-3; 10 bases are a match to TRBD1. The CDR3 is 16 amino acids. The V gene end was trimmed by 0 bases and the J gene end by 3 bases; junction bases not matched to a gene: 3. Germline V gives CDR1 SGHRS, CDR2 YFSETQ. This CDR3 reads CASSLGQGAGGNTIYF. Written as DNA, the CDR3 is TGCGCCAGCAGCTTGGGACAGGGGGCGGGTGGAAACACCATATATTTT. The whole variable domain, filled in from reference TRBV5-1 and TRBJ1-3, reads KAGVTQTPRYLIKTRGQQVTLSCSPISGHRSVSWYQQTPGQGLQFLFEYFSETQRNKGNFPGRFSGRQFSNSRSEMNVSTLELGDSALYLCASSLGQGAGGNTIYFGEGSWLTVV.

The chain joins TRBV6-1 to TRBJ1-1; D is possibly TRBD1 (5 bases). The CDR3 is 14 residues long. The germline V gene has CDR1 MNHNS and CDR2 SASEGT. The V end was cut by 6 bases, the J end by 3 bases, with 14 bases between. For the CDR3, the DNA is TGTGCCAGCAGCCTAATTCTGGGGGACACTGAAGCTTTCTTT. It encodes CASSLILGDTEAFF.

This chain joins TRBV7-9 and TRBJ2-1, with 16 bases that match TRBD2. The CDR3 is made up of 17 amino acids. With V trimmed by 1 base and J by 9 bases, 6 bases remained unmatched. Germline V gene lookup returns CDR1 SEHNR and CDR2 FQNEAQ (reference sequence). In DNA form, the CDR3 reads TGTGCCAGCAGCTTAGTGGGGACTAGCGGGGGGGCGAGTGAGCAGTTCTTC. It translates to CASSLVGTSGGASEQFF.

The chain recombines TRBV4-1 with TRBJ2-1; D might be TRBD1 (6 bases). V gave up 1 base and J gave up 3 bases, with 10 bases separating them. The CDR3 is 15 amino acids. Germline assignment: CDR1 MGHRA and CDR2 YSYEKL. The CDR3 bases are TGCGCCAGCAGCCAAGCCTGGGACAACTACAATGAGCAGTTCTTC. It codes for CASSQAWDNYNEQFF.

This chain connects TRBV7-9 to TRBJ1-1; D call uncertain. The germline gives CDR1 SEHNR, CDR2 FQNEAQ (reference sequence). The CDR3 is 14 amino acids. V shed 1 base and J shed 0 bases, with 6 bases lying between them. The CDR3, as DNA: TGTGCCAGCAGCTTAGGGGAATTGAACACTGAAGCTTTCTTT. The encoded protein is CASSLGELNTEAFF.

The chain recombines TRBV7-2 with TRBJ1-2, with 7 bases aligning to TRBD1. CDR1 is SGHTA, CDR2 FQGNSA, per germline. Trimming at V came to 5 bases and at J to 1 base, leaving 7 bases not matched to a gene. The CDR3 totals 15 residues. CDR3 sequence: CASSLGGGLNYGYTF. CDR3 nucleotide sequence: TGTGCCAGCAGCCTAGGAGGGGGCCTTAACTATGGCTACACCTTC. Full variable domain (missing parts from reference TRBV7-2 and TRBJ1-2): GAGVSQSPSNKVTEKGKDVELRCDPISGHTALYWYRQSLGQGLEFLIYFQGNSAPDKSGLPSDRFSAERTGGSVSTLTIQRTQQEDSAVYLCASSLGGGLNYGYTFGSGTRLTVV.

The genes are TRBV7-2 and TRBJ2-1; TRBD2 agrees at 13 bases. From germline, CDR1 is SGHTA and CDR2 FQGNSA. The V and J ends lost 6 bases and 2 bases, in that order; junction bases with no gene match: 7. CDR3 length: 17 amino acids. This CDR3 reads CASRTSGGAATYNEQFF. The CDR3 DNA follows: TGTGCCAGCAGAACTAGCGGGGGGGCCGCGACCTACAATGAGCAGTTCTTC.

The gene calls are TRBV12-5 and TRBJ1-5; unclear D gene. The V gene's germline CDR1 is LGHNT and CDR2 FRNRAP. The CDR3 loop spans 14 amino acids. Trimming shortened V by 7 bases and J by 9 bases, and 19 bases separated the two germline ends. In DNA form, the CDR3 reads TGTGCTAGTGCTCTAGAGGGCCCCCGGGGGCCCCAGCATTTT. Protein: CASALEGPRGPQHF.